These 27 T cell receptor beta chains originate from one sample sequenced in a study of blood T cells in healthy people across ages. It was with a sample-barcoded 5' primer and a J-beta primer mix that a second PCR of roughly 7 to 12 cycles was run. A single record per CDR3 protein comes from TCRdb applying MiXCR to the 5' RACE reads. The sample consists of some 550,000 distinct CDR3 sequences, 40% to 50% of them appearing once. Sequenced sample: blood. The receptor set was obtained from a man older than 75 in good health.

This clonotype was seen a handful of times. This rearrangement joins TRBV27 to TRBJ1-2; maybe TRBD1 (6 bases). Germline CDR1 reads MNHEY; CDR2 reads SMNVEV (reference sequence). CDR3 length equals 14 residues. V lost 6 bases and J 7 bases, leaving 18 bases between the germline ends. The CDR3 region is CASRSTGYPSGYTF. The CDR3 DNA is TGTGCCAGCAGATCAACAGGGTACCCGTCTGGCTACACCTTC.

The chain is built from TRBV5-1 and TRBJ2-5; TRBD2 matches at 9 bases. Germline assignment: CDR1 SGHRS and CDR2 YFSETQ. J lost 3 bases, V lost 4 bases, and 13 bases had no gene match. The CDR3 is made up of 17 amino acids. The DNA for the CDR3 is TGCGCCAGCAGCACCCGGACTAGCGCGGGAGTCGAAGAGACCCAGTACTTC. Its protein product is CASSTRTSAGVEETQYF.

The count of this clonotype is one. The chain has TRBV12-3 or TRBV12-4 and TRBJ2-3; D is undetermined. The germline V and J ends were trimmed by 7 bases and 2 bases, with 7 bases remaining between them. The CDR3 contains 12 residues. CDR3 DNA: TGTGCCAGCAACTACTACACAGATACGCAGTATTTT. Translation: CASNYYTDTQYF.

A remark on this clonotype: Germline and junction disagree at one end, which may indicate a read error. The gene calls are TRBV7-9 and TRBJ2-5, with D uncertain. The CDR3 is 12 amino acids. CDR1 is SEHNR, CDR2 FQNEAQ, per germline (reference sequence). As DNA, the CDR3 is TGTTCCAGCAGCTTAGAGTTGGAGACCCAGTACTTC. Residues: CSSSLELETQYF.

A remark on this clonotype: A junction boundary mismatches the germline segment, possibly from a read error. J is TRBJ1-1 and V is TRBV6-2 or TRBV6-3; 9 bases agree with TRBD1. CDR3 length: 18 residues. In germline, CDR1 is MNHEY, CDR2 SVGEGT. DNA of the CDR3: TGTGCCAGCAGTTACACACGGGACAGGGTAGAGCCGAACACTGAAACTTTCTTT. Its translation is CASSYTRDRVEPNTETFF.

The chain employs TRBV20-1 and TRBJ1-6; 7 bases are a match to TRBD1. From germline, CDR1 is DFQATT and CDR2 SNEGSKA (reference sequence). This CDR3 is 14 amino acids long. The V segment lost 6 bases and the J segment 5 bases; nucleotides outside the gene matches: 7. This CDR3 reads CSALKGADNSPLHF. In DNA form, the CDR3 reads TGCAGTGCGTTGAAGGGGGCGGATAATTCACCCCTCCACTTT.

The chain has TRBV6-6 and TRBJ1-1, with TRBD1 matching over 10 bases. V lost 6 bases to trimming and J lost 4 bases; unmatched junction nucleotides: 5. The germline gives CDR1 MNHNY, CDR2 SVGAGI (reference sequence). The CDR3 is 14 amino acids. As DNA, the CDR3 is TGTGCCAGCAGCCAGGGGACAGGGGTCACTGAAGCTTTCTTT. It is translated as CASSQGTGVTEAFF.

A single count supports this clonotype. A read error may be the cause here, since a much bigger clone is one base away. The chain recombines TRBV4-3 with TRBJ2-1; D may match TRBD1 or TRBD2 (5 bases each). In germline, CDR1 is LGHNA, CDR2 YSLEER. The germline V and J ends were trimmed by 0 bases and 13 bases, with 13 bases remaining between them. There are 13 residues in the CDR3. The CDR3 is CASSQDQGETQFF. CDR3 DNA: TGCGCCAGCAGCCAAGATCAGGGAGAGACCCAGTTCTTC.

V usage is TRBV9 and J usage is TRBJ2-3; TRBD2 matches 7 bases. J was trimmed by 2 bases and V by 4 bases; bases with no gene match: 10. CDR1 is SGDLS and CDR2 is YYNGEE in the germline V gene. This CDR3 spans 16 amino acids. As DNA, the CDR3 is TGTGCCAGCAGCCCCCGTGCGAGCGGGATCACAGATACGCAGTATTTT. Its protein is CASSPRASGITDTQYF.

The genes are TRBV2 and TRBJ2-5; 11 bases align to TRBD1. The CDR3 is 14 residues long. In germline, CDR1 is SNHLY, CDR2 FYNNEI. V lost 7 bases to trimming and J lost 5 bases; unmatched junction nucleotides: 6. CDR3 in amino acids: CASNGQGARETQYF. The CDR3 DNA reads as TGTGCCAGCAACGGACAGGGGGCGCGGGAGACCCAGTACTTC.

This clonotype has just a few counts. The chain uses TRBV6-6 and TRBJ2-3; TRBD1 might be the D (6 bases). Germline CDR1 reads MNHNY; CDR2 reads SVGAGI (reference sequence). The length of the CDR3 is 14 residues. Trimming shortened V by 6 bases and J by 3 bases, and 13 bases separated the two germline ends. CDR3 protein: CASRTQGGTDTQYF. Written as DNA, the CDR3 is TGTGCCAGCAGGACACAGGGCGGGACAGATACGCAGTATTTT.

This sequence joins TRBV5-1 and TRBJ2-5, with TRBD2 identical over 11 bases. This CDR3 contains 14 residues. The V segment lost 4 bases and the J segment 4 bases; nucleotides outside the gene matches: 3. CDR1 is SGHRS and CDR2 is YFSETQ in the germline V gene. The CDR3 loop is CASSNGLAGETQYF. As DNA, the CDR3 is TGCGCCAGCAGCAACGGACTAGCGGGAGAGACCCAGTACTTC. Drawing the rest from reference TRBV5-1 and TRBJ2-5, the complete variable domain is KAGVTQTPRYLIKTRGQQVTLSCSPISGHRSVSWYQQTPGQGLQFLFEYFSETQRNKGNFPGRFSGRQFSNSRSEMNVSTLELGDSALYLCASSNGLAGETQYFGPGTRLLVL.

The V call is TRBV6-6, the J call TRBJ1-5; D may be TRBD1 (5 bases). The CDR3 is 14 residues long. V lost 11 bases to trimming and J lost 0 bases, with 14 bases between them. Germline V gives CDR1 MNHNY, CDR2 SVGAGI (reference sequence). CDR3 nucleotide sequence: TGTGCCGGCGGGGCGGGCGGTAGCAATCAGCCCCAGCATTTT. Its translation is CAGGAGGSNQPQHF.

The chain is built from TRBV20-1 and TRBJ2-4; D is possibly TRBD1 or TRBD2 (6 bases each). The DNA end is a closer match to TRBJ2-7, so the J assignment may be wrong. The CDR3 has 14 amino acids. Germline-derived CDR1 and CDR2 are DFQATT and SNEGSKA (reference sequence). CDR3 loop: CSAIGARGAHEQYF. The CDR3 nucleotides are TGCAGTGCTATTGGGGCTAGGGGGGCCCACGAGCAGTACTTC.

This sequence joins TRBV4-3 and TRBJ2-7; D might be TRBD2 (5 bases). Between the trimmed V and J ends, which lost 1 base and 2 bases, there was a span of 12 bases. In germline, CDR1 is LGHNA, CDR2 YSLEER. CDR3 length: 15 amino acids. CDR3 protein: CASSQGRTGTYEQYF. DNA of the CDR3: TGCGCCAGCAGCCAAGGAAGGACGGGGACCTACGAGCAGTACTTC.

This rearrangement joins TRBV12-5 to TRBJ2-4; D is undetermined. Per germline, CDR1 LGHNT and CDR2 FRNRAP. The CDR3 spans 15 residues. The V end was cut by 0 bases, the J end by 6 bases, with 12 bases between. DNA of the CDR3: TGTGCTAGTGGTTTGGTCCGAAGGCTACCAAACATTCAGTACTTC. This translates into CASGLVRRLPNIQYF.

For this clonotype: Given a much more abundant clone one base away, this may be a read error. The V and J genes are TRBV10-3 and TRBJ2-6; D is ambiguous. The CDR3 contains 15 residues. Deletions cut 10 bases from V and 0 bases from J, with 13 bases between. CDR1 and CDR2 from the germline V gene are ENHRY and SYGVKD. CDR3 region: CATRRKNSGANVLTF. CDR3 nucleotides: TGTGCCACCCGAAGGAAAAACTCTGGGGCCAACGTCCTGACTTTC.

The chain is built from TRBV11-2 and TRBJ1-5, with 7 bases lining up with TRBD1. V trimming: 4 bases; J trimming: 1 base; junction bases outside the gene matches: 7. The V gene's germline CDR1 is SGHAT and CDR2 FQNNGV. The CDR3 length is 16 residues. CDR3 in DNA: TGTGCCAGCAGCTCAAGACAGGGTTTAAGCAATCAGCCCCAGCATTTT. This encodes CASSSRQGLSNQPQHF. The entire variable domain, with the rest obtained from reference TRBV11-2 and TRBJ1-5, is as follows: EAGVAQSPRYKIIEKRQSVAFWCNPISGHATLYWYQQILGQGPKLLIQFQNNGVVDDSQLPKDRFSAERLKGVDSTLKIQPAKLEDSAVYLCASSSRQGLSNQPQHFGDGTRLSIL.

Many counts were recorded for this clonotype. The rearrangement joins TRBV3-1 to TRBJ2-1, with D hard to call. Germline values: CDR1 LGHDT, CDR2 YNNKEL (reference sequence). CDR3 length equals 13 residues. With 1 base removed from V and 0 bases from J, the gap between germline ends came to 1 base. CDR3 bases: TGTGCCAGCAGCCAAGGCTCCTACAATGAGCAGTTCTTC. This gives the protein CASSQGSYNEQFF.

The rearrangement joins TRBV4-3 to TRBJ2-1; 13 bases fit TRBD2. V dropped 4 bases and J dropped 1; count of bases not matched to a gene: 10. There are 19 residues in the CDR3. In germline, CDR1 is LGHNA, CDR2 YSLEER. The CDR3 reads CASSRGGLAGSGSYNEQFF. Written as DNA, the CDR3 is TGCGCCAGCAGCCGAGGGGGACTAGCGGGAAGTGGATCCTACAATGAGCAGTTCTTC.

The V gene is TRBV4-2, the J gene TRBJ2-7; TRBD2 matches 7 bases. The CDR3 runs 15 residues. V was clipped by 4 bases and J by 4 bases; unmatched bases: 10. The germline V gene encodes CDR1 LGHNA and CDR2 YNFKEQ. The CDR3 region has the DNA TGTGCCAGCAGCCGATCTCGGGACTACCAATACGAGCAGTACTTC. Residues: CASSRSRDYQYEQYF.

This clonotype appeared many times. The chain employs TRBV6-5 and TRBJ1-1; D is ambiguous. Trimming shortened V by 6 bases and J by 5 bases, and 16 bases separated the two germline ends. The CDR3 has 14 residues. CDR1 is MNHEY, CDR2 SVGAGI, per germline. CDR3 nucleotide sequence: TGTGCCAGCAGCCCAGCCTTGCAGGTTACTGAAGCTTTCTTT. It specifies CASSPALQVTEAFF.

DNA of the CDR3: TGTGCCAGCAGCCTCCGGACAGGGGTCCGTGTTCAGGATGAGCAGTACTTC. This translates into CASSLRTGVRVQDEQYF. The gene calls are TRBV3-1 and TRBJ2-4, with 9 bases that match TRBD1. Germline CDR1 reads LGHDT; CDR2 reads YNNKEL (reference sequence). Trimming cost V 4 bases and J 13 bases; bases outside gene matches: 20. This CDR3 is built from 17 residues.

CDR3 loop: CASSESGLSPLHF. Here the CDR3 DNA reads TGTGCCAGCAGTGAATCGGGACTTTCACCCCTCCACTTT. The V and J genes are TRBV25-1 and TRBJ1-6, with D tentatively TRBD1 (5 bases). This CDR3 comprises 13 residues. Germline-derived CDR1 and CDR2 are MGHDK and SYGVNS. The V and J ends lost 1 base and 9 bases respectively, with 7 bases between them.

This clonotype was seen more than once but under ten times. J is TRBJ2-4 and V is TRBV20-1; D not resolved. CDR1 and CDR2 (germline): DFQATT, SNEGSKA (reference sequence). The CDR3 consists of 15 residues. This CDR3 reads CSPTGGRLAKNIQYF. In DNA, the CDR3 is TGCAGCCCTACGGGCGGACGACTAGCCAAAAACATTCAGTACTTC.

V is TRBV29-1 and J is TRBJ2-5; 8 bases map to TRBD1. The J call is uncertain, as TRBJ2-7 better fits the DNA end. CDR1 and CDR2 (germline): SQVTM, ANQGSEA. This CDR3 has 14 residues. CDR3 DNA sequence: TGCAGCGTTGAAGAGGGACAGGCTTTCAACGAGCAGTACTTC. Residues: CSVEEGQAFNEQYF.

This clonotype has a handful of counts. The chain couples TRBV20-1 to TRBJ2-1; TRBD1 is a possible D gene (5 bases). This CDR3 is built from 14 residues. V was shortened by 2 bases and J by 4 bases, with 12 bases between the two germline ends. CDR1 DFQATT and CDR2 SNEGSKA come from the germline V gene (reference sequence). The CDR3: CSARPDSRYNEQFF. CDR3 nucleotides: TGCAGTGCTAGACCAGACAGCAGGTACAATGAGCAGTTCTTC.